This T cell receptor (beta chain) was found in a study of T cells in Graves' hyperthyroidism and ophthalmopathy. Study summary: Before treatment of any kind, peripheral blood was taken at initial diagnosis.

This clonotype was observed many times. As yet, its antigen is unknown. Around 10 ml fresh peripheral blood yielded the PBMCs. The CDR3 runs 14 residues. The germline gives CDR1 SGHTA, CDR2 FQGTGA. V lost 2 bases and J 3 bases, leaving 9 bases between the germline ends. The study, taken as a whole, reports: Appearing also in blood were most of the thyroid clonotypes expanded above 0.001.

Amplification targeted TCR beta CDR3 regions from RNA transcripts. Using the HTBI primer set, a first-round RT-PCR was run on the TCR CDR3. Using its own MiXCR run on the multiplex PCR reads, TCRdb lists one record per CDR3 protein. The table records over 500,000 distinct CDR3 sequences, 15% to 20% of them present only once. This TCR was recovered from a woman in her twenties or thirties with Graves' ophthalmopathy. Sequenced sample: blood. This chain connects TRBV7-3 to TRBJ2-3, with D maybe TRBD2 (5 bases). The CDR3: CASSLHGKTDTQYF. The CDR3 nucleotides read TGTGCCAGCAGCTTACACGGGAAGACAGATACGCAGTATTTT.